Below, 13 T cell receptor beta chains from the same sample are listed, as sequenced in a study of human T cells and chemical hapten exposure. Sample time point: patch test 1, 2 weeks after DPC sensitization. Treatment denoted: therapeutic diphenylcyclopropenone sensitization with weekly scalp DPC. Each CDR3 protein gets one entry after TCRdb re-called the RACE reads with MiXCR. The top ten clones hold 0.92% of a sample with roughly 120,000 distinct CDR3 sequences, 12% to 15% of them seen once. The sample here was whole blood, taken in connection with sensitization to the hapten diphenylcyclopropenone (DPC). All receptors derive from a man between 18 and 35 years old with alopecia areata. Some clones in this sample may be carry-over from other donors' samples.

This rearrangement joins TRBV7-3 to TRBJ2-3; 12 bases align to TRBD1. The germline V gene has CDR1 SGHTA and CDR2 FQGTGA. This CDR3 spans 16 amino acids. V lost 2 bases to trimming and J lost 5 bases; unmatched junction nucleotides: 5. The CDR3 region is CASSLGGTGGRDTQYF. In DNA, the CDR3 is TGTGCCAGCAGCTTAGGCGGGACAGGGGGCAGAGATACGCAGTATTTT.

This clonotype has a count of ten or more. This sequence joins TRBV7-9 and TRBJ1-1, with TRBD1 matching over 7 bases. Germline CDR1 is SEHNR and CDR2 is FQNEAQ (reference sequence). The CDR3 sequence is 15 residues long. V was clipped by 5 bases and J by 0 bases; unmatched bases: 6. CDR3: CASSPRTGLNTEAFF. For the CDR3, the DNA is TGTGCCAGCAGCCCTAGGACAGGCCTGAACACTGAAGCTTTCTTT.

This clonotype has a count of ten or more. This chain joins TRBV11-2 and TRBJ2-5; TRBD2 might be the D (5 bases). Trimming pared 3 bases from V and 4 bases from J, leaving 9 bases between. CDR3 length equals 13 residues. Per the germline V gene, CDR1 is SGHAT and CDR2 is FQNNGV. The CDR3 DNA reads TGTGCCAGCAGCTTTTCTGGGAGAGAGACCCAGTACTTC. Translation: CASSFSGRETQYF.

This chain connects TRBV12-3 or TRBV12-4 to TRBJ1-2, with D uncertain. The CDR3 sequence is 13 residues long. V was pared by 3 bases and J by 6 bases, with 11 bases between. This CDR3 reads CASSFAGNNGYTF. CDR3 DNA sequence: TGTGCCAGCAGTTTTGCGGGGAACAATGGCTACACCTTC.

The V gene is TRBV5-4, the J gene TRBJ2-5; 9 nucleotides align to TRBD1. CDR1 and CDR2 from the germline V gene are SGHNT and YYREEE (reference sequence). V shed 0 bases and J 3 bases; nucleotides not matched to a gene: 3. This CDR3 comprises 15 residues. The CDR3: CASSLADRGKETQYF. The CDR3 nucleotides are TGTGCCAGCAGCTTGGCCGACAGGGGGAAAGAGACCCAGTACTTC.

In this sample, this clonotype turned up many times. The chain employs TRBV7-2 and TRBJ1-3; TRBD1 agrees at 8 bases. CDR1 SGHTA and CDR2 FQGNSA come from the germline V gene. The CDR3 runs to 13 residues. V dropped 2 bases and J dropped 10; count of bases not matched to a gene: 4. The CDR3 DNA sequence: TGTGCCAGCAGCTTAAGCGGACAGGGAACCATATATTTT. It yields the protein CASSLSGQGTIYF.

This clonotype appeared many times. The rearrangement joins TRBV6-1 to TRBJ2-3, with D possibly called TRBD1 or TRBD2 (5 bases each). With 7 bases removed from V and 1 base from J, the gap between germline ends came to 18 bases. Germline V gene lookup returns CDR1 MNHNS and CDR2 SASEGT. The CDR3 is made up of 16 amino acids. This CDR3 is CASTAGAGSGTDTQYF. Written as DNA, the CDR3 is TGTGCCAGCACCGCCGGGGCGGGCAGCGGCACAGATACGCAGTATTTT.

V gene TRBV4-3 combines with J gene TRBJ1-4; 8 positions agree with TRBD1. The CDR3 is 16 residues long. Germline loops: CDR1 LGHNA, CDR2 YSLEER. V dropped 3 bases and J dropped 5; count of bases not matched to a gene: 8. CDR3 sequence: CASSQATTGENEKLFF. The CDR3 coding sequence is TGCGCCAGCAGCCAGGCGACGACAGGGGAAAATGAAAAACTGTTTTTT.

This clonotype occurred many times. This rearrangement joins TRBV7-2 to TRBJ1-2; D is unresolved. Germline loops: CDR1 SGHTA, CDR2 FQGNSA. This CDR3 spans 13 amino acids. The ends were cut back, 2 bases at V and 7 bases at J, with 11 bases in the middle. The CDR3 bases are TGTGCCAGCAGCTTAACTGGGCGGACTGGCTACACCTTC. It codes for CASSLTGRTGYTF.

This rearrangement joins TRBV6-2 or TRBV6-3 to TRBJ1-5; D remains ambiguous. Germline V gives CDR1 MNHEY, CDR2 SVGEGT. The length of the CDR3 is 14 residues. With 1 base removed from V and 8 bases from J, the gap between germline ends came to 12 bases. The CDR3 sequence is CASSYLEGSEPQHF. CDR3 bases: TGTGCCAGCAGTTACTTGGAGGGCTCAGAGCCCCAGCATTTT.

There are a few counts of this clonotype. The V and J genes are TRBV7-9 and TRBJ2-7; D is uncertain. CDR3 size: 12 residues. Deletions cut 4 bases from V and 3 bases from J, with 7 bases between. Germline V lookup: CDR1 SEHNR, CDR2 FQNEAQ (reference sequence). The DNA for the CDR3 is TGTGCCAGCAGCTACGCCTACTACGAGCAGTACTTC. Translation: CASSYAYYEQYF. Drawing the rest from reference TRBV7-9 and TRBJ2-7, the complete variable domain is DTGVSQNPRHKITKRGQNVTFRCDPISEHNRLYWYRQTLGQGPEFLTYFQNEAQLEKSRLLSDRFSAERPKGSFSTLEIQRTEQGDSAMYLCASSYAYYEQYFGPGTRLTVT.

In this sample, this clonotype turned up many times. J is TRBJ1-1 and V is TRBV6-6; D gene uncertain. Germline V gene data show CDR1 as MNHNY and CDR2 as SVGAGI (reference sequence). The V and J ends lost 0 bases and 0 bases respectively, with 2 bases between them. The CDR3 sequence is 13 residues long. The CDR3 loop is CASSYSLNTEAFF. The CDR3 nucleotides read TGTGCCAGCAGTTACTCCCTGAACACTGAAGCTTTCTTT.

The V and J genes are TRBV7-3 and TRBJ2-1; 8 positions agree with TRBD1. The germline V gene encodes CDR1 SGHTA and CDR2 FQGTGA. The CDR3 spans 14 residues. Unmatched junction bases numbered 3, after V lost 3 bases and J lost 5 bases. CDR3 nucleotides: TGTGCCAGCAGCTTTGGACAGGGCGACAATGAGCAGTTCTTC. Amino acids: CASSFGQGDNEQFF.